This T cell receptor (beta chain) is drawn from a study of blood T cell repertoires in COVID-19. Study at large: Sources were T cells, B-cell-depleted T cells, or PBMCs; the material itself was cDNA or gDNA.

Germline assignment: CDR1 ENHRY and CDR2 SYGVKD. The CDR3 runs to 16 residues. V dropped 10 bases and J dropped 1 base, with 20 bases sitting between them. Cohort assignment relied on participant-reported clinical history. What the recovered Cohort 3 donors had was two negative PCRs, clearance, or symptom resolution. Authors' analysis steps: How many nucleated cells were present was estimated from reference gene primer amplification. Method: immunoSEQ multiplex PCR; TCRdb's copy keeps in-frame clones and lacks some. The DNA gave D and trimming, while V, J and clone size come from that table. The sample has about 140,000 clones, about nine tenths seen once.

The V gene is TRBV10-3, the J gene TRBJ2-4; possible D gene TRBD2, 6 bases. This TCR derives from a man over 45 who had recovered from COVID-19. Sequencing was performed on PBMCs or T cells enriched from blood (not recorded which). The DNA of the CDR3 is TGTGCCACCGACCCGGGGCGGGGTATGGCCAAAAACATTCAGTACTTC. Its translation is CATDPGRGMAKNIQYF.